These 10 T cell receptor beta chains originate from one sample sequenced in a study of blood T cell repertoires in COVID-19. The data were produced by immunoSEQ multiplex PCR, yet TCRdb's version contains in-frame clones alone and is incomplete. Of about 280,000 clones listed, around 85% are singletons. Sequencing was done on a sample of peripheral blood. These receptors all stem from a woman in her sixties or seventies with acute or convalescent COVID-19.

This clone was recorded only once. The DNA for the CDR3 is TGTGCCAGCAGGCCGGACAGGCGCGCCTATGGCTACACCTTC. Amino acids: CASRPDRRAYGYTF. The chain carries TRBV2 and TRBJ1-2, with 7 bases fitting TRBD1. The trim removed 6 bases at V and 4 bases at J, leaving 8 bases unmatched. CDR1 SNHLY and CDR2 FYNNEI come from the germline V gene. This CDR3 has 14 residues. Drawing the rest from reference TRBV2 and TRBJ1-2, the complete variable domain is EPEVTQTPSHQVTQMGQEVILRCVPISNHLYFYWYRQILGQKVEFLVSFYNNEISEKSEIFDDQFSVERPDGSNFTLKIRSTKLEDSAMYFCASRPDRRAYGYTFGSGTRLTVV.

The CDR3 DNA follows: TGTGCCAGCAGTGTGTTCCCGGGGGCTGAAGCTTTCTTT. Encoded protein: CASSVFPGAEAFF. The rearrangement joins TRBV2 to TRBJ1-1; weak D call: TRBD1 (5 bases). V gave up 4 bases and J gave up 6 bases, with 12 bases separating them. Germline CDR1 reads SNHLY; CDR2 reads FYNNEI. The CDR3 sequence is 13 residues long.

The V gene is TRBV18, the J gene TRBJ2-7, with D perhaps TRBD1 (6 bases). This CDR3 is built from 14 residues. The V gene lost 3 bases and the J gene lost 2 bases, with 11 bases spanning the gap. In germline, CDR1 is KGHSH, CDR2 LQKENI. CDR3 region: CASSPQGPPYEQYF. CDR3 DNA: TGTGCCAGCTCACCCCAGGGGCCCCCCTACGAGCAGTACTTC.

The chain carries TRBV7-3 and TRBJ1-5; possible D gene TRBD1, 5 bases. V was trimmed by 1 base and J by 12 bases, leaving 13 bases between them. The germline V gene encodes CDR1 SGHTA and CDR2 FQGTGA. This CDR3 spans 13 amino acids. The CDR3 region has the DNA TGTGCCAGCAGCTTAAATGCGGCAGGACACCAGCATTTT. Amino acid sequence: CASSLNAAGHQHF.

CDR3 coding DNA: TGTGCCAGCAGCGGAAGGGATCCCACAGGGGGCAAGCATGGAAACACCATATATTTT. This gives the protein CASSGRDPTGGKHGNTIYF. J is TRBJ1-3 and V is TRBV3-1 (or the pseudogene TRBV3-2); the match to TRBD1 covers 9 bases. CDR3 size: 19 residues. Germline-derived CDR1 and CDR2 are LGHDT and YNNKEL (reference sequence). V lost 5 bases, J lost 3 bases, and 17 bases stayed unmatched.

This clone was counted between two and nine times. The chain carries TRBV12-3 or TRBV12-4 and TRBJ1-2, with D possibly TRBD1 on 5 matching bases. V lost 1 base to trimming and J lost 7 bases, with 10 bases between them. The CDR3 is made up of 13 amino acids. The CDR3 region has the DNA TGTGCCAGCAGTTTAGGGGGGAGGGGTGGCTACACCTTC. Translated, it gives CASSLGGRGGYTF.

The chain combines TRBV25-1 with TRBJ2-5, with 7 nucleotides matching TRBD1. V lost 7 bases, J lost 3 bases, and 11 bases stayed unmatched. CDR1 MGHDK and CDR2 SYGVNS come from the germline V gene. This CDR3 region has 15 residues. The CDR3 protein is CASTDSRDSKETQYF. CDR3 DNA: TGTGCCAGCACTGACTCACGGGACAGCAAAGAGACCCAGTACTTC.

The chain employs TRBV7-8 and TRBJ1-3; D may be TRBD1 (6 bases). This CDR3 is 16 amino acids long. Trimming removed 5 bases from V and 0 bases from J, with 14 bases in between. Germline CDR1 and CDR2: SGHVS and FQNEAQ. As DNA, the CDR3 is TGTGCCAGCAGCAAGGGACAAATGAGCTCTGGAAACACCATATATTTT. Translated: CASSKGQMSSGNTIYF.

V and J are TRBV18 and TRBJ1-2; D is uncertain. The V gene's germline CDR1 is KGHSH and CDR2 LQKENI. This CDR3 has 13 residues. The ends were cut back, 6 bases at V and 6 bases at J, with 14 bases in the middle. CDR3: CASSTGRQDGYTF. The DNA for the CDR3 is TGTGCCAGCTCGACGGGAAGGCAGGATGGCTACACCTTC.

This chain links TRBV9 with TRBJ1-2; the D gene is possibly TRBD1 (6 bases). Germline CDR1 reads SGDLS; CDR2 reads YYNGEE. The length of the CDR3 is 14 residues. Trimming left V 3 bases short and J 4 bases short, with 13 bases between. The chain's CDR3 is CASSAETGRYGYTF. DNA of the CDR3: TGTGCCAGCAGCGCTGAGACAGGTCGCTATGGCTACACCTTC.